The clone carrying this T cell receptor beta chain was counted many times. This CDR3 is built from 11 residues. Germline V gene lookup returns CDR1 MNHEY and CDR2 SMNVEV (reference sequence). Trimming took off 8 bases at V and 3 bases at J, with 7 bases between the two ends. The data belong to a study of T cells in Graves' hyperthyroidism and ophthalmopathy. Amplification targeted TCR beta CDR3 regions from RNA transcripts. First-round RT-PCR with HTBI primers amplified the TCR CDR3 region. TCRdb reprocessed the multiplex PCR reads via MiXCR and lists one record per CDR3 protein. This table holds almost 600,000 distinct CDR3 sequences, roughly 14% found once.

The V call is TRBV27, the J call TRBJ1-1; D is undetermined. Sequenced: blood. The receptor was derived from a woman aged 25 to 39 with Graves' hyperthyroidism that later progressed to Graves' ophthalmopathy. Written as DNA, the CDR3 is TGTGCCAGCGCCCGGGACACTGAAGCTTTCTTT. Translation gives CASARDTEAFF.